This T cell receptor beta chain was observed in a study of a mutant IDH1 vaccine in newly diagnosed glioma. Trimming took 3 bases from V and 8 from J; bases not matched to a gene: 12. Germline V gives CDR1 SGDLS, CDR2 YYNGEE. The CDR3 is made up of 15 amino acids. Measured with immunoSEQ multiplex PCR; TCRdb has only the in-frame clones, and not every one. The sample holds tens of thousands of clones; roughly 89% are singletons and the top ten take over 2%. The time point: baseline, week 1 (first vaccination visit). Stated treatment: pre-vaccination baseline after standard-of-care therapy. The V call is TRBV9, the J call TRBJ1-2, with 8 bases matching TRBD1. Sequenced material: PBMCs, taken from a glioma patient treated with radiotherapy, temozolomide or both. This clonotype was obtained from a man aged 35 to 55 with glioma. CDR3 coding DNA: TGTGCCAGCAGCGCCCGGGACAGGCCCCTAAGGGGCTACACCTTC. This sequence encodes CASSARDRPLRGYTF. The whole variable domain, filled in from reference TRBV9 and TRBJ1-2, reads DSGVTQTPKHLITATGQRVTLRCSPRSGDLSVYWYQQSLDQGLQFLIQYYNGEERAKGNILERFSAQQFPDLHSELNLSSLELGDSALYFCASSARDRPLRGYTFGSGTRLTVV.